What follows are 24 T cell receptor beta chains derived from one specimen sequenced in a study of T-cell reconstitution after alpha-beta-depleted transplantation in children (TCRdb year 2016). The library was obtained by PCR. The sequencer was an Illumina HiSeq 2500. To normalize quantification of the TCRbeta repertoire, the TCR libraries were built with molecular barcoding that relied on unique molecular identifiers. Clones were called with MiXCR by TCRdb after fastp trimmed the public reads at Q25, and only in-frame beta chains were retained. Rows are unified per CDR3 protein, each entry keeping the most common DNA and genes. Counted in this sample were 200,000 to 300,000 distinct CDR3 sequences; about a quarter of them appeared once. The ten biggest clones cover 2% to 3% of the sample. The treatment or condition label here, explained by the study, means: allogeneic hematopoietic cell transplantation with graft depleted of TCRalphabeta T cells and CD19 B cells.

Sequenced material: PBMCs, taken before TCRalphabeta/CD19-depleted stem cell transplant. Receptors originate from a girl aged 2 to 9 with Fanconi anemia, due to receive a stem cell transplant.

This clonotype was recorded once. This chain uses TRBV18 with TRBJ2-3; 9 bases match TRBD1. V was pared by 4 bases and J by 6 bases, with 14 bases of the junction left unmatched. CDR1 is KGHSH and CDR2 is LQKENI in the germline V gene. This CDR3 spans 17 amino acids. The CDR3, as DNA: TGTGCCAGCTCACGCGTAAGCATCCGGGACAGGGATGATACGCAGTATTTT. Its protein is CASSRVSIRDRDDTQYF.

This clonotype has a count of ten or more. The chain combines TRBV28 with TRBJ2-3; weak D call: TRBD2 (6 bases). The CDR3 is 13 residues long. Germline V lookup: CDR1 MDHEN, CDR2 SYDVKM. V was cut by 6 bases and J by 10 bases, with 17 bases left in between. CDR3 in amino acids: CASRLKDYLPQYF. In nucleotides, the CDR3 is TGTGCCAGCAGACTGAAGGACTATCTTCCGCAGTATTTT.

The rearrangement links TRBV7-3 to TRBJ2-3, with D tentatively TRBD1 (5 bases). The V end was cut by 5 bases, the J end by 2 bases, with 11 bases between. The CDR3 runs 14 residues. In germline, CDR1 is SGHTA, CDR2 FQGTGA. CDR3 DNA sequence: TGTGCCAGCAGCCCGCAGGGCCCCACAGATACGCAGTATTTT. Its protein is CASSPQGPTDTQYF.

The CDR3, as DNA: TGCAGTGCTAGCGTTGCTGGCGGGGAAAGCACAGATACGCAGTATTTT. This sequence encodes CSASVAGGESTDTQYF. V usage is TRBV20-1 and J usage is TRBJ2-3; D is possibly TRBD2 (6 bases). Germline CDR1 DFQATT, CDR2 SNEGSKA (reference sequence). The CDR3 is 16 residues long. With 3 bases removed from V and 0 bases from J, the gap between germline ends came to 16 bases.

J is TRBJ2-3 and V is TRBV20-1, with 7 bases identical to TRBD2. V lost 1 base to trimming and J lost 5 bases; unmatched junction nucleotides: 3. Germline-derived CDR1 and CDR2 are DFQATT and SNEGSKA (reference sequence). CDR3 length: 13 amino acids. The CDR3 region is CSARAVAGDTQYF. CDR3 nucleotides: TGCAGTGCTAGAGCGGTAGCGGGAGATACGCAGTATTTT.

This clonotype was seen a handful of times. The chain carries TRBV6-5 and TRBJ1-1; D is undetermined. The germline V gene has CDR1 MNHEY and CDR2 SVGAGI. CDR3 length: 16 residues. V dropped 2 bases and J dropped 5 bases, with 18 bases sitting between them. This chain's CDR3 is CASSYPTGGSGTEAFF. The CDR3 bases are TGTGCCAGCAGTTACCCGACCGGTGGGTCGGGGACTGAAGCTTTCTTT.

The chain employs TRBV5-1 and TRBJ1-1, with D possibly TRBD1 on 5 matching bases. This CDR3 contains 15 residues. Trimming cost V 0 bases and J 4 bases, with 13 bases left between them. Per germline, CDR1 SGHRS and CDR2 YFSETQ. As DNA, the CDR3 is TGCGCCAGCAGCTTGGTATCTGGGGGGGGCACTGAAGCTTTCTTT. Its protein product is CASSLVSGGGTEAFF.

This CDR3 reads CASSWLAGGLNEQFF. For the CDR3, the DNA is TGTGCCAGCAGCTGGCTAGCGGGGGGGCTCAATGAGCAGTTCTTC. The gene calls are TRBV2 and TRBJ2-1; 12 nucleotides line up with TRBD2. The junction had 6 bases not matched to a gene; V was cut back by 6 bases and J by 6 bases. CDR3 size: 15 residues. Germline V gene lookup returns CDR1 SNHLY and CDR2 FYNNEI.

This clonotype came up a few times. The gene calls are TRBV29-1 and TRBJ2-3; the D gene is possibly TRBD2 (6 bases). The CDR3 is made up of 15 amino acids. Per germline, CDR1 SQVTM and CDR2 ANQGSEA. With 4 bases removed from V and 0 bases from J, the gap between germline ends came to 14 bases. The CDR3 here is CSVGYAGRSTDTQYF. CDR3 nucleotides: TGCAGCGTTGGTTATGCGGGGAGGAGCACAGATACGCAGTATTTT.

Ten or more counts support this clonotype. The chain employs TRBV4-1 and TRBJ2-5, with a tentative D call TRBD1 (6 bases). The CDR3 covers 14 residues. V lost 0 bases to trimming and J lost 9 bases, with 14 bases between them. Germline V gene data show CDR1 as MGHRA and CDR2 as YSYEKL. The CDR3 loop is CASSQDDRLEAQYF. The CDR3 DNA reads TGCGCCAGCAGCCAAGATGACAGGTTGGAGGCCCAGTACTTC.

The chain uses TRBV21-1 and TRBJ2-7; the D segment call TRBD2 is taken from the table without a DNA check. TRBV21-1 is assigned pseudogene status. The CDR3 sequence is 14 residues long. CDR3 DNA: TGTGCCAGCAGCAAAGTGGAGGGGAACTACGAGCAGTACTTC. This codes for CASSKVEGNYEQYF.

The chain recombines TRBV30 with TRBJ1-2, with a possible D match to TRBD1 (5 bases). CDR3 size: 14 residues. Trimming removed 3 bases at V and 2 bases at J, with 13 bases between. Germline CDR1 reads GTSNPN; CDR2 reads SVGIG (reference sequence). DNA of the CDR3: TGTGCCTGGAGCCCAGGGACTAGCAACTATGGCTACACCTTC. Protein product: CAWSPGTSNYGYTF. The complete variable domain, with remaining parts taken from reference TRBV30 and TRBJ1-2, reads SQTIHQWPATLVQPVGSPLSLECTVEGTSNPNLYWYRQAAGRGLQLLFYSVGIGQISSEVPQNLSASRPQDRQFILSSKKLLLSDSGFYLCAWSPGTSNYGYTFGSGTRLTVV.

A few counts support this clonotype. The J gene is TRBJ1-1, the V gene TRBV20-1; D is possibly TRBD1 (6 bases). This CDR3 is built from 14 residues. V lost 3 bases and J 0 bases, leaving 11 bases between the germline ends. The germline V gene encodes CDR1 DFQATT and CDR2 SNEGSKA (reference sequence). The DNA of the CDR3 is TGCAGTGCTAGTTTCACAGGGTTGAACACTGAAGCTTTCTTT. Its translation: CSASFTGLNTEAFF.

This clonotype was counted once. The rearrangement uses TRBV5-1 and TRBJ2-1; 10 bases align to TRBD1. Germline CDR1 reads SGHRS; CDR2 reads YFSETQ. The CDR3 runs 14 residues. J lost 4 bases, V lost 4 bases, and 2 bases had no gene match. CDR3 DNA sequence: TGCGCCAGCAGCCGGGGACAGGGGTACAATGAGCAGTTCTTC. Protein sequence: CASSRGQGYNEQFF.

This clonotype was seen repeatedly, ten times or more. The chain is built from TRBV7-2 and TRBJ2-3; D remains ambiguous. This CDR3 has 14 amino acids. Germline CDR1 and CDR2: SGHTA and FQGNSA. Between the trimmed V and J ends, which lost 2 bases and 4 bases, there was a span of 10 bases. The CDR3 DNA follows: TGTGCCAGCAGCTTACTAAGCCCCCCAGATACGCAGTATTTT. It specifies CASSLLSPPDTQYF.

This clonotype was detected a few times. The CDR3 loop is CSGIRDSTDTQYF. The CDR3 DNA reads as TGCAGCGGGATAAGGGACAGCACAGATACGCAGTATTTT. The rearrangement joins TRBV20-1 to TRBJ2-3, with D possibly being TRBD1 or TRBD2 (5 bases each). The CDR3 sequence is 13 residues long. Germline values: CDR1 DFQATT, CDR2 SNEGSKA (reference sequence).

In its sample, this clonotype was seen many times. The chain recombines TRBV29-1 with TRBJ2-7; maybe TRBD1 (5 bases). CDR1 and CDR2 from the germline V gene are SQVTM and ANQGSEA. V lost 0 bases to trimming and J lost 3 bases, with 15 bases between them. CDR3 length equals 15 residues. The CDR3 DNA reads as TGCAGCGTTGAAGAAATTCCAGGGTTGTTCTACGAGCAGTACTTC. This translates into CSVEEIPGLFYEQYF.

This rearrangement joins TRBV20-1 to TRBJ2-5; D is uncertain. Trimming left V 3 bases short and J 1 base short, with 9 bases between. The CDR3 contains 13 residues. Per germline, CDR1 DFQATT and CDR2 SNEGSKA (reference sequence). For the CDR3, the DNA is TGCAGTGCTAGCACCCAGACCCAAGAGACCCAGTACTTC. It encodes CSASTQTQETQYF.

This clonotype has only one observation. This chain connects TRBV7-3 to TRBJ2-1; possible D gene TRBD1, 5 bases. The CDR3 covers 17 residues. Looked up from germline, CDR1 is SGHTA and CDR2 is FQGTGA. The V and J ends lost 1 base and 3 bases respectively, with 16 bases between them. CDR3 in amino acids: CASSLISSGKDYNEQFF. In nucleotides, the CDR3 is TGTGCCAGCAGCTTAATAAGCTCAGGGAAAGACTACAATGAGCAGTTCTTC.

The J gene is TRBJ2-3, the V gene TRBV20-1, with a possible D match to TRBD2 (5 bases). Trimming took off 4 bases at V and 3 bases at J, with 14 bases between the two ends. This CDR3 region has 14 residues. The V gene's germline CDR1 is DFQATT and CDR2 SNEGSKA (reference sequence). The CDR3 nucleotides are TGCAGTGCTATTTTAAGAGGGAGAACAGATACGCAGTATTTT. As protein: CSAILRGRTDTQYF.

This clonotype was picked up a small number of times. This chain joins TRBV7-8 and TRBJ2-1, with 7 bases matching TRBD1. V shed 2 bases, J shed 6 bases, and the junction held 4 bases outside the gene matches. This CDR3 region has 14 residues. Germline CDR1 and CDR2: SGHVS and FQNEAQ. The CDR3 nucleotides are TGTGCCAGCAGCTTAAGGGCAGGGGGCAATGAGCAGTTCTTC. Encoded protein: CASSLRAGGNEQFF.

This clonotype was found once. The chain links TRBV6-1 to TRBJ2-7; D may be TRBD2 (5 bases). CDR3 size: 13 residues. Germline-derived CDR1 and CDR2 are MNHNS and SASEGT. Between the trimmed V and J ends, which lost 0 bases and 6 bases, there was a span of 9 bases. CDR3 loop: CASSEAGVGEQYF. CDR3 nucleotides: TGTGCCAGCAGTGAAGCGGGAGTAGGCGAGCAGTACTTC.

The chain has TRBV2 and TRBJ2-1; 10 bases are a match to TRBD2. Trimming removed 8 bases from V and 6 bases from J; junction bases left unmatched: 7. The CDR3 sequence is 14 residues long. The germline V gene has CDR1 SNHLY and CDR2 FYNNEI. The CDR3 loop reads CASGGGLARNEQFF. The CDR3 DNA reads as TGTGCCAGCGGTGGGGGACTAGCGCGCAATGAGCAGTTCTTC. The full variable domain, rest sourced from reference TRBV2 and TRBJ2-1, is EPEVTQTPSHQVTQMGQEVILRCVPISNHLYFYWYRQILGQKVEFLVSFYNNEISEKSEIFDDQFSVERPDGSNFTLKIRSTKLEDSAMYFCASGGGLARNEQFFGPGTRLTVL.

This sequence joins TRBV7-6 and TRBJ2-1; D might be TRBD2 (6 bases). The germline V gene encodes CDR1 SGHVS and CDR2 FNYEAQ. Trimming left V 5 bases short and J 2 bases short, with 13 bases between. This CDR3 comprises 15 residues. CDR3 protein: CASSGRGITYNEQFF. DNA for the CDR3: TGTGCCAGCAGCGGACGGGGGATCACCTACAATGAGCAGTTCTTC.